The 6 T cell receptor beta chains presented below share a single source sample, sequenced in a study of tumor-infiltrating lymphocytes in primary liver carcinoma. A constant-region primer served to make TCR beta cDNA from roughly 540 ng total RNA. Libraries covering TCR beta were generated through three nested multiplex PCR rounds (using a slightly modified ARM-PCR). TRBV1-TRBV30 forward and Cbeta reverse primers drove the first two approximately 10-cycle rounds. TCRdb re-called the multiplex PCR reads through MiXCR, storing one row per CDR3 protein. The sample has about 110,000 distinct CDR3 sequences, 50% to 65% seen once; the top ten hold around 9.3%. Co-extraction yielded RNA and DNA from around 20-30 mg of unsorted bulk tissue. The specimen was liver tumor tissue from sampling region 1. Subset: tumor region T1, superior pole. These receptors originate from a woman aged 55-69 years with primary liver carcinoma and hepatitis B virus infection.

In regard to this clonotype: One base away lies a much larger clone, so this may be a sequencing read error. This CDR3 is CSVSSGGTEAFF. In DNA form, the CDR3 reads TGCAGCGTATCGAGTGGGGGGACTGAAGCTTTCTTT. The chain is built from TRBV29-1 and TRBJ1-1; D possibly corresponds to TRBD1 (5 bases). Per the germline V gene, CDR1 is SQVTM and CDR2 is ANQGSEA. CDR3 length: 12 residues. Trimming cost V 6 bases and J 5 bases, with 13 bases left between them.

The chain links TRBV19 to TRBJ1-1; TRBD1 is a possible D gene (5 bases). The CDR3 is 14 residues long. Germline assignment: CDR1 LNHDA and CDR2 SQIVND (reference sequence). The ends were cut back, 4 bases at V and 0 bases at J, with 9 bases in the middle. The CDR3 DNA is TGTGCCAGTAGTACCAGGGCCATGAACACTGAAGCTTTCTTT. This gives the protein CASSTRAMNTEAFF.

This clonotype occurred a few times. Mismatch with germline at one junction end may stem from a read error. This sequence joins TRBV11-2 and TRBJ2-7; 7 positions match TRBD1. The CDR3 length is 14 residues. The V gene's germline CDR1 is SGHAT and CDR2 FQNNGV. CDR3: CASSLIQGTHEQYF. The DNA of the CDR3 is TGTGCCAGCAGCTTAATACAGGGGACCCACGAGCAATACTTC.

A word on this clonotype: A much larger clone lies one base from this, so it may be a read error. This chain links TRBV28 with TRBJ2-3; 9 bases are shared with TRBD1. The CDR3 is made up of 17 amino acids. Per germline, CDR1 MDHEN and CDR2 SYDVKM. The CDR3 nucleotides are TGTGCCAGCAGTTTAGGCTTACAGGGGGCTAGCACAGATACGCACTATTTT. This sequence encodes CASSLGLQGASTDTHYF. Supplemented by reference TRBV28 and TRBJ2-3, the full variable domain reads DVKVTQSSRYLVKRTGEKVFLECVQDMDHENMFWYRQDPGLGLRLIYFSYDVKMKEKGDIPEGYSVSREKKERFSLILESASTNQTSMYLCASSLGLQGASTDTHYFGPGTRLTVL.

Comment on this clonotype: One end of the junction fails to match germline, which may point to a read error. This chain joins TRBV11-3 and TRBJ2-7; D call uncertain. This CDR3 has 14 residues. Germline CDR1 reads SGHNT; CDR2 reads YENEEA. The CDR3 sequence is CTSSPERSSYEEYF. The CDR3 coding sequence is TGTACCAGCAGCCCAGAGAGGAGCTCCTACGAGGAGTACTTC.

Remarks on this clonotype: Likely a read error: the CDR3 ends without its conserved phenylalanine or tryptophan. The CDR3 is CASSRGTGQETQYL. In nucleotides, the CDR3 is TGTGCCAGCAGCCGTGGGACAGGGCAAGAGACCCAGTACTTA. The genes are TRBV14 and TRBJ2-5, with TRBD1 matching over 9 bases. The CDR3 spans 14 residues. V shed 4 bases, J shed 2 bases, and the junction held 2 bases outside the gene matches. Germline CDR1 and CDR2: SGHDN and FVKESK.